The sequence of this TCR beta chain was determined in a study of control samples from healthy donors and cancer patients. The protocol was immunoSEQ multiplex PCR, while the TCRdb copy is restricted to in-frame clones and leaves out a portion. This sample yields 55,000 to 90,000 clones, of which over 70% are seen a single time; about 26% belongs to the top ten. This TCR derives from a man aged 50 to 59 in good health. The source material was blood.

CDR3 sequence: CASSPKVMSYNEQFF. DNA for the CDR3: TGTGCCAGTAGCCCGAAAGTGATGTCCTACAATGAGCAGTTCTTC. The rearrangement joins TRBV19 to TRBJ2-1; D is ambiguous. Germline V gene data show CDR1 as LNHDA and CDR2 as SQIVND (reference sequence). The CDR3 has 15 amino acids. Trimming pared 6 bases from V and 1 base from J, leaving 13 bases between. Drawing the rest from reference TRBV19 and TRBJ2-1, the complete variable domain is DGGITQSPKYLFRKEGQNVTLSCEQNLNHDAMYWYRQDPGQGLRLIYYSQIVNDFQKGDIAEGYSVSREKKESFPLTVTSAQKNPTAFYLCASSPKVMSYNEQFFGPGTRLTVL.